The 7 T cell receptor beta chains reported below all come from one sample, sequenced in a study of blood T cell repertoires in COVID-19. Profiling relied on immunoSEQ multiplex PCR, and the TCRdb table lists in-frame clones only, not all of them. The profile shows 100,000 to 150,000 clones, about 74% of them singletons. Sequencing was done on a sample of peripheral blood. Receptor source: a man at least 80 years old with COVID-19, enrolled during active disease.

V is TRBV10-3 and J is TRBJ1-2; the D is unclear. The V gene lost 3 bases and the J gene lost 3 bases, with 8 bases spanning the gap. CDR1 is ENHRY, CDR2 SYGVKD, per germline. The CDR3 totals 13 residues. The CDR3 sequence: CAISDRVYYGYTF. The CDR3 DNA is TGTGCCATCAGTGACCGGGTCTACTATGGCTACACCTTC.

The V call is TRBV7-8, the J call TRBJ2-7; D gene ambiguous. The germline CDR1 and CDR2 sequences are SGHVS and FQNEAQ. Between the trimmed V and J ends, which lost 7 bases and 2 bases, there was a span of 15 bases. This CDR3 is built from 14 residues. The CDR3 DNA follows: TGTGCCAGCACCCCACCAGGCAGGCCCTACGAGCAGTACTTC. Translated, it gives CASTPPGRPYEQYF.

The chain recombines TRBV4-3 with TRBJ2-1, with D possibly TRBD2 on 6 matching bases. CDR3 size: 15 residues. V was pared by 1 base and J by 6 bases, with 13 bases between. The germline V gene encodes CDR1 LGHNA and CDR2 YSLEER. In nucleotides, the CDR3 is TGCGCCAGCAGCCAAGGACCAACTAGCCTCAATGAGCAGTTCTTC. It encodes CASSQGPTSLNEQFF.

This clone was found once. The V gene is TRBV7-2, the J gene TRBJ2-1, with D unclear. The CDR3 is made up of 15 amino acids. Looked up from germline, CDR1 is SGHTA and CDR2 is FQGNSA. V was pared by 5 bases and J by 3 bases, with 14 bases between. The CDR3 nucleotides are TGTGCCAGCAGCGACCGCAATAGCCTCTACAATGAGCAGTTCTTC. Encoded protein: CASSDRNSLYNEQFF. Together with reference TRBV7-2 and TRBJ2-1, the CDR3 gives the full variable domain: GAGVSQSPSNKVTEKGKDVELRCDPISGHTALYWYRQSLGQGLEFLIYFQGNSAPDKSGLPSDRFSAERTGGSVSTLTIQRTQQEDSAVYLCASSDRNSLYNEQFFGPGTRLTVL.

The J gene is TRBJ2-2, the V gene TRBV10-1; no definite D call. Trimming stripped 5 bases from V and 0 bases from J, with 7 bases between. Germline lookup yields CDR1 WNHNN and CDR2 SYGVQD (reference sequence). The CDR3 consists of 14 residues. CDR3 sequence: CASSHTSNTGELFF. In DNA form, the CDR3 reads TGCGCCAGCAGTCACACGTCGAACACCGGGGAGCTGTTTTTT.

The chain is built from TRBV14 and TRBJ2-3, with 7 bases lining up with TRBD2. The CDR3 sequence is 15 residues long. After removal of 1 base from V and 3 bases from J, the junction contained 4 bases not matched to a gene. Germline values: CDR1 SGHDN, CDR2 FVKESK. The CDR3 loop is CASSQGQGGTDTQYF. DNA for the CDR3: TGTGCCAGCAGCCAAGGGCAGGGAGGGACAGATACGCAGTATTTT.

The J gene is TRBJ2-7, the V gene TRBV18; D perhaps matches TRBD1 (6 bases). Germline V gene sequence: CDR1 KGHSH, CDR2 LQKENI. Deletions cut 3 bases from V and 5 bases from J, with 8 bases between. CDR3 length: 12 amino acids. The CDR3 protein is CASSPNRDEQYF. As DNA, the CDR3 is TGTGCCAGCTCACCGAACAGGGACGAGCAGTACTTC.